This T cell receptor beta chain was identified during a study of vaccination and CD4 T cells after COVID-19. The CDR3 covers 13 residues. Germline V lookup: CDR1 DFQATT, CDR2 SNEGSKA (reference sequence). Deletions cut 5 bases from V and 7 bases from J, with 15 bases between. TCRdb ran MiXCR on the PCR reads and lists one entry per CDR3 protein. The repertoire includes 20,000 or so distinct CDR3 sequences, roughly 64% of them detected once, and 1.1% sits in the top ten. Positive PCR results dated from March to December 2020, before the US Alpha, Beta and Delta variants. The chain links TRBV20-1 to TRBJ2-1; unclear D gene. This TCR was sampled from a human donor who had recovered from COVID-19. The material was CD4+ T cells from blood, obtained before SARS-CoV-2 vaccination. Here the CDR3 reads CSAERPPFNEQFF. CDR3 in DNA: TGCAGTGCTGAACGTCCCCCATTTAATGAGCAGTTCTTC.